These 24 T cell receptor beta chains share one sample of origin, sequenced in a study of T cell clonotyping in hematopoietic cell transplantation. Using immunoSEQ multiplex PCR, the repertoire was profiled, and TCRdb retains in-frame clones only, with some absent. The sample gives some 30,000 clones, 60% to 85% of which show up once; approximately 6.6% is in the top ten. Sample time point: recipient sample about 28 days before transplant, after cytoreduction. The sample in question was peripheral blood mononuclear cells, obtained before stem cell transplant. These receptors originate from a woman aged 25-40 years with chronic myeloid leukemia. Some clones in this sample may be carry-over from other donors' samples.

The gene calls are TRBV7-9 and TRBJ1-1; D is unclear. Germline CDR1 and CDR2: SEHNR and FQNEAQ (reference sequence). The CDR3 has 13 residues. V shed 1 base and J shed 4 bases, with 7 bases lying between them. The CDR3 loop is CASSLEKGTEAFF. The CDR3 region has the DNA TGTGCCAGCAGCTTAGAGAAGGGCACTGAAGCTTTCTTT.

The gene calls are TRBV6-4 and TRBJ1-2, with a possible D match to TRBD1 (5 bases). Trimming removed 6 bases from V and 5 bases from J, with 19 bases in between. The CDR3 runs 15 residues. The V gene's germline CDR1 is MRHNA and CDR2 SNTAGT. For the CDR3, the DNA is TGTGCCAGCAGCCGTCTTGCCGGGGACCAATATGGCTACACCTTC. Translation: CASSRLAGDQYGYTF.

CDR3 residues: CASSSPGQQNYGYTF. The CDR3 DNA reads TGTGCCAGCAGCTCCCCCGGACAGCAGAACTATGGCTACACCTTC. The rearrangement uses TRBV5-4 and TRBJ1-2; tentative D call: TRBD1 (6 bases). Germline lookup yields CDR1 SGHNT and CDR2 YYREEE (reference sequence). The V end was cut by 3 bases, the J end by 2 bases, with 14 bases between. The CDR3 runs to 15 residues.

The chain carries TRBV5-1 and TRBJ1-1; no reliable D call. V was pared by 6 bases and J by 3 bases, with 12 bases between. CDR1 and CDR2 (germline): SGHRS, YFSETQ. There are 13 residues in the CDR3. The CDR3: CASTLGGDTEAFF. In nucleotides, the CDR3 is TGCGCCAGCACCTTAGGAGGAGACACTGAAGCTTTCTTT. Based on the CDR3 plus reference TRBV5-1 and TRBJ1-1, the full variable domain is KAGVTQTPRYLIKTRGQQVTLSCSPISGHRSVSWYQQTPGQGLQFLFEYFSETQRNKGNFPGRFSGRQFSNSRSEMNVSTLELGDSALYLCASTLGGDTEAFFGQGTRLTVV.

This chain uses TRBV6-5 with TRBJ2-3; D remains unclear. The CDR3 consists of 14 residues. Germline CDR1 MNHEY, CDR2 SVGAGI. Trimming removed 6 bases from V and 1 base from J, with 11 bases in between. For the CDR3, the DNA is TGTGCCAGCAGGACGATGTGGGGCACAGATACGCAGTATTTT. It encodes CASRTMWGTDTQYF.

This sequence joins TRBV7-9 and TRBJ2-3, with 7 bases aligning to TRBD2. V lost 4 bases, J lost 3 bases, and 7 bases stayed unmatched. CDR1 SEHNR and CDR2 FQNEAQ come from the germline V gene (reference sequence). The CDR3 spans 15 residues. The CDR3 DNA sequence: TGTGCCAGCAGCTCGAGAGCGGGGATTACAGATACGCAGTATTTT. Its protein is CASSSRAGITDTQYF. Full variable domain (rest looked up from reference TRBV7-9 and TRBJ2-3): DTGVSQNPRHKITKRGQNVTFRCDPISEHNRLYWYRQTLGQGPEFLTYFQNEAQLEKSRLLSDRFSAERPKGSFSTLEIQRTEQGDSAMYLCASSSRAGITDTQYFGPGTRLTVL.

The V and J genes are TRBV4-1 and TRBJ2-7; possibly TRBD2 for D (7 bases). The V end was cut by 1 base, the J end by 4 bases, with 14 bases between. This CDR3 is 15 amino acids long. Looked up from germline, CDR1 is MGHRA and CDR2 is YSYEKL. The CDR3 DNA follows: TGCGCCAGCAGCCAAGGCACGGGGGGCAGTTACGAGCAGTACGTC. It specifies CASSQGTGGSYEQYV.

This sequence joins TRBV6-5 and TRBJ1-3, with D hard to call. Trimming shortened V by 7 bases and J by 2 bases, and 9 bases separated the two germline ends. Per germline, CDR1 MNHEY and CDR2 SVGAGI. The CDR3 has 13 amino acids. CDR3 in amino acids: CASTDRAGNTIYF. Here the CDR3 DNA reads TGTGCCAGCACCGACCGGGCTGGAAACACCATATATTTT.

The chain is built from TRBV6-4 and TRBJ1-5; 8 positions agree with TRBD1. This CDR3 has 15 amino acids. The germline CDR1 and CDR2 sequences are MRHNA and SNTAGT. The V and J ends lost 5 bases and 7 bases, in that order; junction bases with no gene match: 10. CDR3 in DNA: TGTGCCAGCAGTCCTCTCCCCGACAGGGGACAGCCCCAGCATTTT. Protein: CASSPLPDRGQPQHF.

The rearrangement uses TRBV15 and TRBJ2-3; the D is unclear. Germline V lookup: CDR1 LNHNV, CDR2 YYDKDF (reference sequence). The CDR3 is 13 residues long. Trimming left V 7 bases short and J 0 bases short, with 8 bases between. CDR3 nucleotide sequence: TGTGCCACCACTGGGGTGAGCACAGATACGCAGTATTTT. Amino acid sequence: CATTGVSTDTQYF.

The CDR3 sequence: CASIRRYSNQPQHF. The DNA for the CDR3 is TGTGCCAGCATCCGCAGATATAGCAATCAGCCCCAGCATTTT. The chain recombines TRBV9 with TRBJ1-5; unclear D gene. The CDR3 length is 14 residues. Germline CDR1 SGDLS, CDR2 YYNGEE. With 6 bases removed from V and 0 bases from J, the gap between germline ends came to 10 bases.

This clone was observed once. This rearrangement joins TRBV30 to TRBJ2-2; D might be TRBD2 (6 bases). With 7 bases removed from V and 0 bases from J, the gap between germline ends came to 15 bases. CDR3 size: 15 residues. Germline CDR1 reads GTSNPN; CDR2 reads SVGIG (reference sequence). The CDR3 loop reads CAFTLAGTNTGELFF. CDR3 DNA sequence: TGTGCCTTCACCCTCGCGGGGACGAACACCGGGGAGCTGTTTTTT.

The chain employs TRBV7-2 and TRBJ2-5; 7 bases line up with TRBD2. V lost 9 bases to trimming and J lost 3 bases; unmatched junction nucleotides: 7. In germline, CDR1 is SGHTA, CDR2 FQGNSA. This CDR3 is built from 13 residues. CDR3 residues: CASGGGIEETQYF. The CDR3 bases are TGTGCCAGTGGGGGGGGGATCGAAGAGACCCAGTACTTC.

The rearrangement uses TRBV20-1 and TRBJ1-2; D is uncertain. V gave up 1 base and J gave up 9 bases, with 9 bases separating them. Germline CDR1 DFQATT, CDR2 SNEGSKA (reference sequence). The CDR3 contains 11 residues. The CDR3 region is CSARVAARYTF. In nucleotides, the CDR3 is TGCAGTGCTAGAGTGGCGGCCCGCTACACCTTC.

The V gene is TRBV7-8, the J gene TRBJ1-5, with D uncertain. The CDR3 sequence is 14 residues long. The V end lost 0 bases, the J end lost 4 bases, and 7 bases lay between the germline ends. CDR1 and CDR2 (germline): SGHVS, FQNEAQ. The chain's CDR3 is CASSLAVGNQPQHF. CDR3 in DNA: TGTGCCAGCAGCTTAGCCGTGGGAAATCAGCCCCAGCATTTT.

This clone was counted only a few times. V is TRBV20-1 and J is TRBJ2-7, with D perhaps matching TRBD2 (5 bases). The ends were cut back, 6 bases at V and 2 bases at J, with 8 bases in the middle. CDR1 and CDR2 from the germline V gene are DFQATT and SNEGSKA (reference sequence). The CDR3 has 11 amino acids. The CDR3: CSAAGPYEQYV. The CDR3 DNA is TGCAGTGCGGCGGGCCCCTACGAGCAGTACGTC.

The chain couples TRBV5-6 to TRBJ2-2; D may be TRBD1 or TRBD2 (5 bases each). The CDR3 covers 14 residues. Germline-derived CDR1 and CDR2 are SGHDT and YYEEEE. The V end lost 6 bases, the J end lost 3 bases, and 12 bases lay between the germline ends. This CDR3 reads CASTRDLYTGELFF. CDR3 DNA sequence: TGTGCCAGCACAAGGGACCTCTACACCGGGGAGCTGTTTTTT.

The chain links TRBV5-6 to TRBJ1-2; D not resolved. V was shortened by 0 bases and J by 8 bases, with 5 bases between the two germline ends. From germline, CDR1 is SGHDT and CDR2 YYEEEE. CDR3 length: 11 residues. The CDR3 spells CASSLAVGYTF. As DNA, the CDR3 is TGTGCCAGCAGCTTGGCGGTCGGCTACACCTTC.

This rearrangement joins TRBV7-2 to TRBJ2-5; 11 nucleotides match TRBD2. Germline V gene sequence: CDR1 SGHTA, CDR2 FQGNSA. This CDR3 spans 16 amino acids. V dropped 1 base and J dropped 1; count of bases not matched to a gene: 2. DNA of the CDR3: TGTGCCAGCAGCTTAGGGCTAGCGGGGGGCCAAGAGACCCAGTACTTC. Translation gives CASSLGLAGGQETQYF.

The CDR3 protein is CASSENRGNSPLHF. The CDR3 DNA is TGTGCCAGTAGTGAGAACAGGGGGAATTCACCCCTCCACTTT. The chain uses TRBV19 and TRBJ1-6, with 8 positions matching TRBD1. V was clipped by 5 bases and J by 7 bases; unmatched bases: 4. Looked up from germline, CDR1 is LNHDA and CDR2 is SQIVND (reference sequence). There are 14 residues in the CDR3.

The V and J genes are TRBV28 and TRBJ1-2; 7 bases line up with TRBD1. Germline assignment: CDR1 MDHEN and CDR2 SYDVKM. J gave up 7 bases and V 2 bases, and 7 bases lay outside the gene matches. The CDR3 consists of 14 residues. CDR3 bases: TGTGCCAGCAGTTTAAAGAACAGGGGAGGTGGCTACACCTTC. Amino acid sequence: CASSLKNRGGGYTF.

CDR3 sequence (DNA): TGTGCCAGCGGGAACGAGCAGTACTTC. Translated, it gives CASGNEQYF. The J gene is TRBJ2-7, the V gene TRBV6-1; D gene unclear. The V gene's germline CDR1 is MNHNS and CDR2 SASEGT. Trimming shortened V by 8 bases and J by 5 bases, and 4 bases separated the two germline ends. This CDR3 comprises 9 residues.

V usage is TRBV2 and J usage is TRBJ1-1; D not certain. Trimming pared 7 bases from V and 4 bases from J, leaving 19 bases between. This CDR3 has 15 residues. Germline CDR1 and CDR2: SNHLY and FYNNEI. The CDR3 spells CASTESDATFTEAFF. CDR3 DNA sequence: TGTGCCAGCACGGAATCGGACGCCACATTCACTGAAGCTTTCTTT.

In nucleotides, the CDR3 is TGCGCCAGCAGCCAAGGAGGCCAGGGGGTCTTATATTCACCCCTCCACTTT. Translation gives CASSQGGQGVLYSPLHF. The chain links TRBV4-1 to TRBJ1-6; TRBD1 matches 7 bases. With V trimmed by 1 base and J by 8 bases, 11 bases remained unmatched. The CDR3 consists of 17 residues. Germline values: CDR1 MGHRA, CDR2 YSYEKL.